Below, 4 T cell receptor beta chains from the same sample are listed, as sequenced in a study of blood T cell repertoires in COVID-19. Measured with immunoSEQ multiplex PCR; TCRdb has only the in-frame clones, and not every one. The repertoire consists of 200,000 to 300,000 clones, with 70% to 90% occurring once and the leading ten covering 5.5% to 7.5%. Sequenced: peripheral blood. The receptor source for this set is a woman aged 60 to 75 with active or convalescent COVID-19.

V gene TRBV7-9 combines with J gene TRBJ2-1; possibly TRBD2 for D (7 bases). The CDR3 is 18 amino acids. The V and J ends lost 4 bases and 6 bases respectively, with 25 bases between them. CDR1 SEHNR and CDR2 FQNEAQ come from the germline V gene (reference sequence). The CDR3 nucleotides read TGTGCCAGCAGCTCTCGACGAGTCTGGGCAGGGGAGGGCAATGAGCAGTTCTTC. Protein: CASSSRRVWAGEGNEQFF.

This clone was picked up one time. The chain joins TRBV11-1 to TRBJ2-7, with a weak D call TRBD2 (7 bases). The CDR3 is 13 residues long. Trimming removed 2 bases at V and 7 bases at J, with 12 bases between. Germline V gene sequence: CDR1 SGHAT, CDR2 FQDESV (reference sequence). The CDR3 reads CASSLLGGGEQYF. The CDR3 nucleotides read TGTGCCAGCAGCTTACTGGGAGGGGGGGAGCAGTACTTC.

Here the CDR3 DNA reads TGCGCCAGCAGCCTGAGGACAGGGGGAGACAACTCTGGAAACACCATATATTTT. Amino acid sequence: CASSLRTGGDNSGNTIYF. The V gene is TRBV4-1, the J gene TRBJ1-3, with 10 positions matching TRBD1. V lost 4 bases and J lost 0; bases outside the gene matches: 9. The CDR3 totals 18 residues. From germline, CDR1 is MGHRA and CDR2 YSYEKL.

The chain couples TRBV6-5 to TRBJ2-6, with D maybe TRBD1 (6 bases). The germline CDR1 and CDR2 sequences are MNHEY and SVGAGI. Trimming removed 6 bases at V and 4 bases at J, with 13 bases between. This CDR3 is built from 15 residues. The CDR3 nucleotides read TGTGCCAGCAGAGACACAGGGAGAGGGGCCAACGTCCTGACTTTC. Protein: CASRDTGRGANVLTF.